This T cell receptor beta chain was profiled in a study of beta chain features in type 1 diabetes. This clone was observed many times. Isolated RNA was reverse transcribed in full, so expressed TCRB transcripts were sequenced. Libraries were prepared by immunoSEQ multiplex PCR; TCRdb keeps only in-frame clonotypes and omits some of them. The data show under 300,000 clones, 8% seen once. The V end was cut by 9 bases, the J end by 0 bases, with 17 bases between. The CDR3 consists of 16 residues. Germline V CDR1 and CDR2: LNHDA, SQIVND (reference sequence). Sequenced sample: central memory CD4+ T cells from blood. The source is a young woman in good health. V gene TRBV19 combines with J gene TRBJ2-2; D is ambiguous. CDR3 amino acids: CASTTSARSNTGELFF. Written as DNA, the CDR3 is TGTGCCAGCACCACCTCCGCACGATCGAACACCGGGGAGCTGTTTTTT.